This is a list of T cell receptor beta chains from one sample in a study of blood T cells in healthy people across ages. One entry per CDR3 protein results from TCRdb running MiXCR on the 5' RACE reads. The sample holds more than 800,000 distinct CDR3 sequences; around 26% are singletons and the top ten take 17%. The sample taken for sequencing was blood. Source of these receptors: a woman older than 75 in good health. The CDR3 runs from the conserved cysteine through the conserved F or W. The D gene is left open where the match is weak. Some rows mark clone size as missing; the rest say once, few, many or name a class of expanded clone.

abundance	v_gene	j_gene	d_gene	len	CDR3nt	CDR3aa
many	TRBV5-1	TRBJ2-7	TRBD1	13	TGCGCCAGCGGGGACAGGCCCCTCTACGAGCAGTACTTC	CASGDRPLYEQYF
-	TRBV20-1	TRBJ1-5	-	15	TGCAGTGCTAGGGAGGCCAGGGGAATCGGGCAGCCCCAGCATTTT	CSAREARGIGQPQHF
-	TRBV28	TRBJ2-1	-	16	TGTGCCAGCAGTCCACCGCAGGGGACTATCTACAATGAGCAGTTCTTC	CASSPPQGTIYNEQFF
-	TRBV7-2	TRBJ2-3	-	13	TGTGCCAGCGGCTTAAAGGGCGCAGATACGCAGTATTTT	CASGLKGADTQYF
many	TRBV7-8	TRBJ2-6	TRBD2	21	TGTGCCAGCAGCTACCCCCCGGGGCTAGCGGGGGGGATCTCTGGGGCCAACGTCCTGACTTTC	CASSYPPGLAGGISGANVLTF
many	TRBV10-3	TRBJ1-2	TRBD1	17	TGTGCCATCAGTGACCCAACAGAGAGACAGGGTTCGGGTGGCTACACCTTC	CAISDPTERQGSGGYTF
many	TRBV7-2	TRBJ2-5	TRBD2	15	TGTGCCAGCAGCTTAAATGCGGGGGATCAAGAGACCCAGTACTTC	CASSLNAGDQETQYF
-	TRBV2	TRBJ2-7	-	14	TGTGCCAGCAGTGCAAGACCGAACTCCTACGAGCGGTACTTC	CASSARPNSYERYF
few	TRBV27	TRBJ1-2	-	14	TGTGCCAGCAGTCTTCTGGGACGTCGTGGTGGCTACACCTTC	CASSLLGRRGGYTF
many	TRBV25-1	TRBJ1-2	TRBD1	13	TGTGCCAGCAGAGAAACAGGGGGGAATGGCTACACCTTC	CASRETGGNGYTF